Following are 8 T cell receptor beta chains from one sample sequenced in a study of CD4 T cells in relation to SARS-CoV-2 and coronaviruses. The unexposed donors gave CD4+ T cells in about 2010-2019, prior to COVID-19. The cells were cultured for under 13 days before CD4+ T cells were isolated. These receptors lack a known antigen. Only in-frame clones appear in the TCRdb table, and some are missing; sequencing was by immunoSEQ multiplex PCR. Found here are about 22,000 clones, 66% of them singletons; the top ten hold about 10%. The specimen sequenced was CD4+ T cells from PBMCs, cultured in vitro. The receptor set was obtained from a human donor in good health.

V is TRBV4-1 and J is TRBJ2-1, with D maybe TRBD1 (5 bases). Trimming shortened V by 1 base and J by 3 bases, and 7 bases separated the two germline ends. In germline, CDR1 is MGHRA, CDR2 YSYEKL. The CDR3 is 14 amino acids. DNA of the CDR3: TGCGCCAGCAGCCAAGGACAGCACTACAATGAGCAGTTCTTC. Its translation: CASSQGQHYNEQFF.

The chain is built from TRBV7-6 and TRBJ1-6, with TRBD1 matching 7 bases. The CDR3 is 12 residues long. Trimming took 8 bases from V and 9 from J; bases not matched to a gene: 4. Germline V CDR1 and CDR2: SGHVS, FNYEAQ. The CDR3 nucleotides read TGTGCCAGCGACAGGGTGGGTTCACCCCTCCACTTT. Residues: CASDRVGSPLHF.

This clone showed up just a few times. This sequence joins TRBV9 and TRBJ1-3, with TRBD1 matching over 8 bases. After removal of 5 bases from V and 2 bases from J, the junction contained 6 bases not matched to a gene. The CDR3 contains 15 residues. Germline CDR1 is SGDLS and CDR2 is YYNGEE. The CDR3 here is CASSRTTGAGNTIYF. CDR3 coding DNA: TGTGCCAGCAGTCGAACGACAGGGGCTGGAAACACCATATATTTT.

The CDR3 coding sequence is TGCGCCAGCAGCACGGGACGGGGCCCTTTCTCTGGAAACACCATATATTTT. Protein product: CASSTGRGPFSGNTIYF. J is TRBJ1-3 and V is TRBV5-1, with D perhaps TRBD1 (5 bases). Per germline, CDR1 SGHRS and CDR2 YFSETQ. The CDR3 runs 17 residues. With 4 bases removed from V and 0 bases from J, the gap between germline ends came to 17 bases. Combining the CDR3 with reference TRBV5-1 and TRBJ1-3 gives the whole variable domain KAGVTQTPRYLIKTRGQQVTLSCSPISGHRSVSWYQQTPGQGLQFLFEYFSETQRNKGNFPGRFSGRQFSNSRSEMNVSTLELGDSALYLCASSTGRGPFSGNTIYFGEGSWLTVV.

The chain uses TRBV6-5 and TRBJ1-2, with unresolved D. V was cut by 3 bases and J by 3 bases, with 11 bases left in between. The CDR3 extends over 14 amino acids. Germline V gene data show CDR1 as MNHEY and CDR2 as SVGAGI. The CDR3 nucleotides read TGTGCCAGCAGTTATAGTCGGGAGCACTATGGCTACACCTTC. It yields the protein CASSYSREHYGYTF.

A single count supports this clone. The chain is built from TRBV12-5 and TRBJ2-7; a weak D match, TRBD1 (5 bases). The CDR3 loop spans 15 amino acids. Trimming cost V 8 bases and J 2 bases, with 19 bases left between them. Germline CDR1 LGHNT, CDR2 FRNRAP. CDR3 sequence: CASTRADRYTYEQYF. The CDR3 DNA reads TGTGCTAGTACCAGGGCCGACCGTTACACCTACGAGCAGTACTTC.

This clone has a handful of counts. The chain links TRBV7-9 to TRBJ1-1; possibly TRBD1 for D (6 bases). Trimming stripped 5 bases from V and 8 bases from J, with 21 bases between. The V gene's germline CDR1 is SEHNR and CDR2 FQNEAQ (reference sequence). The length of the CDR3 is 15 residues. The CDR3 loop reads CASSTNQQGGKEAFF. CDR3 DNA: TGTGCCAGCAGCACGAACCAACAGGGTGGTAAGGAAGCTTTCTTT.

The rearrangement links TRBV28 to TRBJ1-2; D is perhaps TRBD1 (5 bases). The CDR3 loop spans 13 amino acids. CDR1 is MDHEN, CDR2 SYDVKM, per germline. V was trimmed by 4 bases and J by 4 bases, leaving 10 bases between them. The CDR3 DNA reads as TGTGCCAGCAGTTCGGCAGGGCCCTATGGCTACACCTTC. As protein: CASSSAGPYGYTF.